This TCR beta chain was obtained from a study of neurological immune-mediated disorders. Whole-study results and caveats: The multiple sclerosis repertoire cluster lacked an association with any feature, whether clinical or MRI.

The V segment lost 3 bases and the J segment 3 bases; nucleotides outside the gene matches: 4. This CDR3 is 15 amino acids long. Germline-derived CDR1 and CDR2 are SGDLS and YYNGEE. The table lists this clonotype with many counts. Its target is unknown. The starting material, 2 million PBMCs stored at -80 C, gave rise to the unsorted libraries. TCRdb passed the 5' RACE reads through MiXCR, listing each CDR3 protein once. The table has some 65,000 distinct CDR3 sequences, 4% to 6% seen once. This TCR was sampled from a woman younger than 45 with multiple sclerosis. The chain couples TRBV9 to TRBJ1-2, with 11 bases aligning to TRBD1. Sequenced: PBMCs. The CDR3, as DNA: TGTGCCAGCAGCGCCCGGACAGGGGGCGACTATGGCTACACCTTC. Translated: CASSARTGGDYGYTF.